This record looks at one T cell receptor beta chain sequence and its context. Antigen unknown. This specimen belongs to a study of OX40 agonist ivuxolimab in advanced cancers. Findings and limits, study-wide: Doses of 0.1 to 3.0 mg/kg were accompanied by clonal expansion of CD4+ and CD8+ blood T cells by week 6.

TCRdb's copy holds only in-frame clones and misses some; the assay was immunoSEQ multiplex PCR. The profile covers some 50,000 clones, with 87% appearing a single time and approximately 1.8% taken by the ten largest. The CDR3 is made up of 15 amino acids. In germline, CDR1 is MNHNY, CDR2 SVGAGI (reference sequence). The J segment lost 3 bases and the V segment lost 4 bases, leaving 7 bases of the junction unmatched. Blood specimens came from baseline, cycle 4 day 1, and cycle 7 day 1. Specimen: CD4+ or CD8+ T cells sorted from blood, collected in a trial of the OX40 agonist ivuxolimab. The rearrangement uses TRBV6-6 and TRBJ2-3, with 7 nucleotides matching TRBD1. The clonotype comes from an adult with an advanced solid tumor such as melanoma, head and neck, liver or kidney cancer. Here the CDR3 reads CASSFRQGRTDTQYF. In DNA, the CDR3 is TGTGCCAGCAGTTTCCGACAGGGTAGGACAGATACGCAGTATTTT.